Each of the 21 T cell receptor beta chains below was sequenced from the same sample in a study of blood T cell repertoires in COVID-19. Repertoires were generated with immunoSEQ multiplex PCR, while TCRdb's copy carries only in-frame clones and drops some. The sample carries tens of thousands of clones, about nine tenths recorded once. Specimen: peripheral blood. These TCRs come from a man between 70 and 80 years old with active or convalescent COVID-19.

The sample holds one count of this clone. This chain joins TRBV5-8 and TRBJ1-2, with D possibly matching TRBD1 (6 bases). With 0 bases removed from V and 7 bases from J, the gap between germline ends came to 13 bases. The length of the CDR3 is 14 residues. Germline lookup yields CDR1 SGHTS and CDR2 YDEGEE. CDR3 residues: CASSLGQAGGGYTF. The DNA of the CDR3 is TGTGCCAGCAGCTTGGGACAGGCCGGTGGTGGCTACACCTTC.

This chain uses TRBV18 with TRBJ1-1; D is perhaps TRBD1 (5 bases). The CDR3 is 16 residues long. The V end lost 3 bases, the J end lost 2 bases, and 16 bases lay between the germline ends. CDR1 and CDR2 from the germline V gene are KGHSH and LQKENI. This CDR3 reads CASSPRNLGGNTEAFF. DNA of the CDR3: TGTGCCAGCTCACCGCGGAATTTGGGGGGTAACACTGAAGCTTTCTTT.

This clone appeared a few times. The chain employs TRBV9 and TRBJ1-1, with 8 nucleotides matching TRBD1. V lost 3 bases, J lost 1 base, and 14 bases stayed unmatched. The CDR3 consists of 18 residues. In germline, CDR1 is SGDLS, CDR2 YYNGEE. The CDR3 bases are TGTGCCAGCAGCGAGAGGTCTGGAACAGGGGGGGAGAACACTGAAGCTTTCTTT. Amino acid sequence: CASSERSGTGGENTEAFF.

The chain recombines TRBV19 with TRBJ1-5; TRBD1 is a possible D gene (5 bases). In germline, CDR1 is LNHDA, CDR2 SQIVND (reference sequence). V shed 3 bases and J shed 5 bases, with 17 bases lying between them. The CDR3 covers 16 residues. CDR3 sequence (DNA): TGTGCCAGTAGTATGGGGGAGCGGGCGGCTCATCAGCCCCAGCATTTT. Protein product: CASSMGERAAHQPQHF.

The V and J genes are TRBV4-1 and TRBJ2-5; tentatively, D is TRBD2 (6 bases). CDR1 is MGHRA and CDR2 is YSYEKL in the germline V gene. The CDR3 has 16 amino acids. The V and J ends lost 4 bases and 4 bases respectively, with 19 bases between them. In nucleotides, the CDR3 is TGCGCCAGCAGCCGGCTCGTAGCTCCGGAGGGAGAGACCCAGTACTTC. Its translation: CASSRLVAPEGETQYF.

The CDR3 spells CASSYGGQASEAFF. The CDR3 DNA reads as TGTGCCAGCAGTTACGGGGGACAGGCTAGTGAAGCTTTCTTT. V and J are TRBV6-5 and TRBJ1-1; 8 bases fit TRBD1. V lost 2 bases and J lost 7; bases outside the gene matches: 6. This CDR3 has 14 residues. Germline values: CDR1 MNHEY, CDR2 SVGAGI.

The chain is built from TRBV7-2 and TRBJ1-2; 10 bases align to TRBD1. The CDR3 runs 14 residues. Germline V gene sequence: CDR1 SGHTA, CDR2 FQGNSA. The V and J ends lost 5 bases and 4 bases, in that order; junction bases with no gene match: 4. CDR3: CASSADRGAYGYTF. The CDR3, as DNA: TGTGCCAGCAGCGCGGACAGGGGGGCCTATGGCTACACCTTC.

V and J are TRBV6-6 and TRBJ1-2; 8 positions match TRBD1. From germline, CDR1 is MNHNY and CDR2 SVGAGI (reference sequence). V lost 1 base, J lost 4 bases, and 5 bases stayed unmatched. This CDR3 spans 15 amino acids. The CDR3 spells CASSYFSGTGYGYTF. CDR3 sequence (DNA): TGTGCCAGCAGTTACTTCTCTGGGACAGGCTATGGCTACACCTTC.

In DNA form, the CDR3 reads TGCGCCAGCACTACCGGCGGGGCCTACAATGAGCAGTTCTTC. It translates to CASTTGGAYNEQFF. V usage is TRBV5-1 and J usage is TRBJ2-1, with a weak D call TRBD2 (6 bases). The V and J ends lost 6 bases and 2 bases respectively, with 12 bases between them. This CDR3 spans 14 amino acids. Germline V gene sequence: CDR1 SGHRS, CDR2 YFSETQ.

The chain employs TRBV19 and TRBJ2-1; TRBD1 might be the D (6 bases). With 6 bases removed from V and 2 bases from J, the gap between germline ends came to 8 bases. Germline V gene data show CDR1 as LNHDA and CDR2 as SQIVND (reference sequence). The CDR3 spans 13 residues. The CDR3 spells CASRRGTYNEQFF. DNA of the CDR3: TGTGCCAGTAGAAGGGGGACCTACAATGAGCAGTTCTTC.

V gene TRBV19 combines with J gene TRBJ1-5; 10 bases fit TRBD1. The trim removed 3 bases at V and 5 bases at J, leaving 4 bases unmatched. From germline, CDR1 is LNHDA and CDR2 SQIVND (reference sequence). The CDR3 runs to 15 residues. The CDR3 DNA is TGTGCCAGTAGTATTCGGACAGGGGGTTATCAGCCCCAGCATTTT. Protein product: CASSIRTGGYQPQHF.

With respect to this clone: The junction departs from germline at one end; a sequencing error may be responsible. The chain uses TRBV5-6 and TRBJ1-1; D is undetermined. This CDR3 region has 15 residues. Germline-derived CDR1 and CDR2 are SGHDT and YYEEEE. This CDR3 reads CASSLEGRFMTEAFF. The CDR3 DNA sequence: TGTGCCAGCAGTTTGGAAGGGAGGTTTATGACTGAAGCTTTCTTT.

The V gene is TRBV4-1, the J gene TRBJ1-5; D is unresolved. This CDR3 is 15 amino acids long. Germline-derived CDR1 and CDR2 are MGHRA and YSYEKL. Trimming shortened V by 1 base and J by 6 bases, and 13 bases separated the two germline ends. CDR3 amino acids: CASSQVSGFLQPQHF. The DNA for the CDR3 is TGCGCCAGCAGCCAAGTATCTGGCTTCCTTCAGCCCCAGCATTTT.

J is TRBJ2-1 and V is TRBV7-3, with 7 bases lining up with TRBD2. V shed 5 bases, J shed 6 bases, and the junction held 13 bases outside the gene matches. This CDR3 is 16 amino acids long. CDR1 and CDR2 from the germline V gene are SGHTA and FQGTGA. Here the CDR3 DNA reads TGTGCCAGCAGCCCAACAAGGACGCGGGGGATCAATGAGCAGTTCTTC. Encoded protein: CASSPTRTRGINEQFF.

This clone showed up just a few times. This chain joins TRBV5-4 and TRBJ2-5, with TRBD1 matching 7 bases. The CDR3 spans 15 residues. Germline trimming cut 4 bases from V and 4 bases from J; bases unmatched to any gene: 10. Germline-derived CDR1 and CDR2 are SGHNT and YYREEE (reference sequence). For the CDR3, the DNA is TGTGCCAGCAGCACCGGGACAGTCGATCCAGAGACCCAGTACTTC. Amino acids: CASSTGTVDPETQYF.

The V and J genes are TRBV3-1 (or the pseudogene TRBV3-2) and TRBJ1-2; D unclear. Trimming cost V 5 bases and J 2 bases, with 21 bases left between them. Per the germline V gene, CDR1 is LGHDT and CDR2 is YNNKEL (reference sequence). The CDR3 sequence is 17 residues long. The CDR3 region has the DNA TGTGCCAGCAGCGCCGGGGAATGGGCCCACGGGAACTATGGCTACACCTTC. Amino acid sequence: CASSAGEWAHGNYGYTF.

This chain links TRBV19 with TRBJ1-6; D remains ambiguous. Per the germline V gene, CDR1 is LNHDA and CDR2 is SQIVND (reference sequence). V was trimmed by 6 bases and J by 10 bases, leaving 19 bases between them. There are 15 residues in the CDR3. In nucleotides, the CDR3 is TGTGCCAGTAGCCTGACTGCCGTCGTTGGGTCACCCCTCCACTTT. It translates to CASSLTAVVGSPLHF.

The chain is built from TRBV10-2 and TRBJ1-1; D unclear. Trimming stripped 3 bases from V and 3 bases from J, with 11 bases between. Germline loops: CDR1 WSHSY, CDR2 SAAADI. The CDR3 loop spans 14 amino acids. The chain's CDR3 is CASSDVSGYTEAFF. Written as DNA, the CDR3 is TGCGCCAGCAGTGACGTTTCCGGGTACACTGAAGCTTTCTTT.

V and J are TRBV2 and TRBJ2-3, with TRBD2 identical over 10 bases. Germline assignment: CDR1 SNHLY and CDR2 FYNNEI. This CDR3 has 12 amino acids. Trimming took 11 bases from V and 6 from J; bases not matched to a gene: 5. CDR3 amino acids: CAGGLAVDTQYF. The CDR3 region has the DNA TGTGCCGGAGGACTAGCGGTGGATACGCAGTATTTT.

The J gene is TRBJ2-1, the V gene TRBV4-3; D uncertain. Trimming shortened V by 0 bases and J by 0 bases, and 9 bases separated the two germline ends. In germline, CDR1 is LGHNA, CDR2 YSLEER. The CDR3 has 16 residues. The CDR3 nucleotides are TGCGCCAGCAGCCAAGATTCTCGCAGCTCCTACAATGAGCAGTTCTTC. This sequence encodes CASSQDSRSSYNEQFF.

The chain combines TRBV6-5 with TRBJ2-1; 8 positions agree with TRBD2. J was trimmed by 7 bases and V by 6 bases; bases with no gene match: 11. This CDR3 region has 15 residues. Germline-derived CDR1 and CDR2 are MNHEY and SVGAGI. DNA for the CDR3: TGTGCCAGCAGCCGCGGGGGGTACCGGAGGAATGAGCAGTTCTTC. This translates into CASSRGGYRRNEQFF.